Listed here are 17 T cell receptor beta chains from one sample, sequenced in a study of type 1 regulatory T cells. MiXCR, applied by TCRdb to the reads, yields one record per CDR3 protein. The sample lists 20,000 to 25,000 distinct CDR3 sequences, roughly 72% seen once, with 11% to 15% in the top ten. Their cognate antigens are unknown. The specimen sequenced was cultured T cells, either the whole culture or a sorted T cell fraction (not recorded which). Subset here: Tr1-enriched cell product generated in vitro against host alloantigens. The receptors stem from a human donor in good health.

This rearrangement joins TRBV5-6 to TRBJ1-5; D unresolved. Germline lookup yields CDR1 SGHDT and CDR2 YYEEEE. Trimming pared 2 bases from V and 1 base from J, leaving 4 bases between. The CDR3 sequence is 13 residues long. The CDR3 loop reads CASSFQSNQPQHF. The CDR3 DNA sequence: TGTGCCAGCAGCTTTCAAAGCAATCAGCCCCAGCATTTT.

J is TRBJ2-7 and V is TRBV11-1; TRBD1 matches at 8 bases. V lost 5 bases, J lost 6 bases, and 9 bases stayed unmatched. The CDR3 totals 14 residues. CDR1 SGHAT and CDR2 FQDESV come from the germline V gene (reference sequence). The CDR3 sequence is CASSTQDRVVEQYF. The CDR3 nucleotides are TGTGCCAGCAGCACCCAGGACAGGGTAGTCGAGCAGTACTTC.

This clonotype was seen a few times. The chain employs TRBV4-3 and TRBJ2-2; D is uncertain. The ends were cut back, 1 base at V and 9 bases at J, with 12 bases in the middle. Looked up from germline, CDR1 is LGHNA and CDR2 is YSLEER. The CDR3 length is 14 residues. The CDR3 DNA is TGCGCCAGCAGCCAAGGAACGACAAGAAGGGAGCTGTTTTTT. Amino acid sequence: CASSQGTTRRELFF.

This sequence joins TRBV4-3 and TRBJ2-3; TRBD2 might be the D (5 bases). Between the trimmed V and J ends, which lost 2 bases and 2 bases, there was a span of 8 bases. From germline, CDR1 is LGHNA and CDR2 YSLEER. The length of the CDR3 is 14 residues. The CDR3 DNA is TGCGCCAGCAGCCAACTAGCTTACACAGATACGCAGTATTTT. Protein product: CASSQLAYTDTQYF.

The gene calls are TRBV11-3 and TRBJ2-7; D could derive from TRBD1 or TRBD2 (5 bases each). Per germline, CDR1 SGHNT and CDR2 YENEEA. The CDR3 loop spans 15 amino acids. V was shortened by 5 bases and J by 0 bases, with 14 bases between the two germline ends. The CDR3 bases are TGTGCCAGCAGCCAGCCGGGGCCATTCTCCTACGAGCAGTACTTC. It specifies CASSQPGPFSYEQYF.

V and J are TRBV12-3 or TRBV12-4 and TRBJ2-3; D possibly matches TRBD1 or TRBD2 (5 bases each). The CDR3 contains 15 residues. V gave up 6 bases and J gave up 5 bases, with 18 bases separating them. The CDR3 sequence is CASRRSGPGRDTQYF. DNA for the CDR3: TGTGCCAGCAGACGCTCGGGGCCCGGCAGAGATACGCAGTATTTT.

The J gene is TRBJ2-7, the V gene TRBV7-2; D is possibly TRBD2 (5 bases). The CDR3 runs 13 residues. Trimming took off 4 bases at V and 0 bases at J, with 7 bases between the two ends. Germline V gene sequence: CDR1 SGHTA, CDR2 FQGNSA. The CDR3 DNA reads TGTGCCAGCAGCTCCCGGGGCTCCTACGAGCAGTACTTC. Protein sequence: CASSSRGSYEQYF.

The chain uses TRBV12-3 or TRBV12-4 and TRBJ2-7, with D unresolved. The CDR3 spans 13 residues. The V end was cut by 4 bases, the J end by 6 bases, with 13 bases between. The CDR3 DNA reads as TGTGCCAGCAGTTCTATCGACCGGGTCGAGCAGTACTTC. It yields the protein CASSSIDRVEQYF.

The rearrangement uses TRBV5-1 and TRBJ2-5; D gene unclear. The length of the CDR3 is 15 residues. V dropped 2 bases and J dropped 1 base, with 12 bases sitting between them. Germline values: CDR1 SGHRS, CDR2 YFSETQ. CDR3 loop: CASSLVPFFQETQYF. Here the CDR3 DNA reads TGCGCCAGCAGCTTAGTACCGTTCTTCCAAGAGACCCAGTACTTC.

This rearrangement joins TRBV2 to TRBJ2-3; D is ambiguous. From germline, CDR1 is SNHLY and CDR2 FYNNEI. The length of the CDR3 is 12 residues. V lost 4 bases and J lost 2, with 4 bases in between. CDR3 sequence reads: CASSANTDTQYF. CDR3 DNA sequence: TGTGCCAGCAGTGCCAACACAGATACGCAGTATTTT.

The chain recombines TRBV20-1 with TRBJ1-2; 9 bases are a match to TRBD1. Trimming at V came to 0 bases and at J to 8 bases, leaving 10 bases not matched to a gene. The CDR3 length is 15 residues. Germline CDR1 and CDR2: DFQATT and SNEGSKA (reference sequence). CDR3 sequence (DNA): TGCAGTGCTAGAGATCCGACAGGGGGTAATCAGGGCTACACCTTC. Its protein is CSARDPTGGNQGYTF.

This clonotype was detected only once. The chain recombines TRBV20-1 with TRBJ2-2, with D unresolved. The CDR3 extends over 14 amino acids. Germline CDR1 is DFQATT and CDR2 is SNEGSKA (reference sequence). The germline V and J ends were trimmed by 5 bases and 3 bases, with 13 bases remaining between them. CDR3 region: CSALPEGYTGELFF. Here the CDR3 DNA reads TGCAGTGCTCTCCCCGAAGGATACACCGGGGAGCTGTTTTTT.

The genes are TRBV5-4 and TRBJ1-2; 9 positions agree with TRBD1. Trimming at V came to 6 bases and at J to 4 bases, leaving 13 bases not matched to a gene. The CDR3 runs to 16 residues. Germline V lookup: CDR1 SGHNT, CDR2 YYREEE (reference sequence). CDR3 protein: CASTSPSDRGSYGYTF. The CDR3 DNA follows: TGTGCCAGCACCTCCCCATCGGACAGGGGAAGCTATGGCTACACCTTC.

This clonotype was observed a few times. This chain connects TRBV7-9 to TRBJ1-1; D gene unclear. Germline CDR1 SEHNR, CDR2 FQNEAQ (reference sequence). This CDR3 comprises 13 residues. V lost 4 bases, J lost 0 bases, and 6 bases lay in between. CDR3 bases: TGTGCCAGCAGCTCCAACTTGAACACTGAAGCTTTCTTT. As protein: CASSSNLNTEAFF.

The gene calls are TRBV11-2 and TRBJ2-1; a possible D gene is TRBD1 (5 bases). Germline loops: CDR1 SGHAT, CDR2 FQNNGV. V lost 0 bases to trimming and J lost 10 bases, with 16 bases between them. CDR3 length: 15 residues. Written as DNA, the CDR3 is TGTGCCAGCAGCTTAGATCAGGGCCGGCGTTGGGAGCAGTTCTTC. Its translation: CASSLDQGRRWEQFF.

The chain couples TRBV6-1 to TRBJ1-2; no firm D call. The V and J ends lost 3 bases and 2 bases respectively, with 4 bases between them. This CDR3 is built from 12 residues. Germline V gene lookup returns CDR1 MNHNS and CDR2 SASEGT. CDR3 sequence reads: CASSDTNYGYTF. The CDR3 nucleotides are TGTGCCAGCAGTGACACAAACTATGGCTACACCTTC.

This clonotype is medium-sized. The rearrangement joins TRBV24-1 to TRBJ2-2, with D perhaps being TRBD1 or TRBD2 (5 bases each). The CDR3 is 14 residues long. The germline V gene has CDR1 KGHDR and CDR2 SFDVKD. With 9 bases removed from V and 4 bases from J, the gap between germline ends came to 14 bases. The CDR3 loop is CATRPGRFTGELFF. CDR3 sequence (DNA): TGTGCCACCCGACCGGGACGGTTCACCGGGGAGCTGTTTTTT.